The source of this T cell receptor beta chain is a study of CD8+ T cells in alopecia areata (dated by TCRdb to about 2018). Some background on the complete study: The treated patients took part in an open-label pilot trial in which moderate-to-severe alopecia areata was treated with oral tofacitinib at 5 to 10 mg twice daily. Tofacitinib was administered for 6 to 18 months, and 6 months of follow-up off drug were then conducted to assess delayed response and recurrence. RNA came from the PAXgene miRNA kit for fixed scalp, the miRNeasy kit for PBMCs, and the RNeasy kit for mouse skin. The study used high-throughput TCRbeta sequencing to examine T cell clonal expansion in alopecia areata, in both the C3H/HeJ mouse model and human patients. For the treated patients, the SALT score, which quantifies what percentage of scalp surface area is affected, served as the measure of disease severity. Tofacitinib-treated patients had biopsies at baseline and at 4 and 24 weeks of treatment, with a later scalp biopsy in several patients. Scalp clonality was compared across normal scalp (n=4), patchy alopecia areata scalp (n=8), and alopecia totalis/universalis scalp (n=8). In humans, TCRbeta sequencing was performed on scalp tissue and on sorted CD4+ and CD8+ peripheral blood T cells from healthy controls and from patients with patchy or totalis/universalis alopecia areata. immunoSEQ multiplex PCR using 35 Vbeta forward primers and 13 Jbeta reverse primers was used to amplify TCRbeta CDR3 regions. What the authors observed across the whole study: Scalp TCR repertoire analysis is complicated because resident alphabeta T cells in normal human skin are also sequenced, whereas mouse skin is dominated by gammadelta T cells. Scalp clonality and the number of expanded CD8+ clones among the top 100 scalp clones were significantly decreased by tofacitinib. During tofacitinib treatment, many expanded lesional clones remained in scalp and blood, and this persistence may partly explain relapse after treatment is stopped. Higher clonality and more expanded CD8+ clones were observed in lesional scalp than in normal scalp, particularly in alopecia totalis/universalis, a finding suggestive of antigenic drive. Because the treated cohort was small and had only one nonresponder, larger studies are needed to examine links between baseline CD8+ expansion and response. TCR sequences shared between patients were less clear than in mice, possibly partly because of HLA diversity in the patient population.

The time point label of this sample denotes: more than three weeks on oral tofacitinib. The intended sense of this specimen's treatment or condition label: oral pan-JAK inhibitor, 5-10 mg twice daily. Lesional scalp punch biopsies and peripheral blood were obtained from alopecia areata patients. PBMCs were isolated by density centrifugation and stained for CD3, CD4 and CD8, and CD4+ and CD8+ T cells were sorted on a FACSAria. As to this clone: The clone's antigen remains unknown. Per-nucleotide qualities are absent, and no much larger clonotype sits a single base away.

V is reduced by 5 bases and J by 9 bases, leaving a spacing of 17 bases between them. Inclusive of the bounding cysteine and phenylalanine, the CDR3 is 13 residues long. Left in the record is the CDR3 DNA by itself, 39 bases read in frame from the first base. CDR1 and CDR2 were assigned from the germline V gene as MNHEY and SVGAGI. Library generation was performed with the immunoSEQ multiplex PCR assay. RNA was extracted from all samples and reverse transcribed into cDNA, which served as template for TCR sequencing. SuperScript III was used to make first-strand cDNA, primed with a 2:1 mix of oligo-dT and random hexamers. A synthetic immune receptor repertoire was used to measure amplification bias, and any remaining bias was corrected computationally. From the authors' description of their analysis: After raw reads were preprocessed to remove errors, the CDR3 was defined following IMGT conventions as running from the conserved cysteine to phenylalanine. To get clonality, Shannon entropy was normalized by log2 of the number of productive unique TCRs and the result was subtracted from 1. Scalp TCRbeta sequences were cross-referenced with sorted blood CD4 and CD8 repertoires so that the CD4 or CD8 identity of scalp clones could be inferred. TCRdb stores this immuneACCESS table with in-frame sequences only. Part of the clones is absent; in the studies checked, under half of the shortfall reflects unresolved V genes, and no reason is known for the rest. V and J calls and clone size are those listed in that table; D and trimming were worked out from the DNA. The table for this sample lists 70,000 or so clones; over 25% of them were counted only once. The biggest ten clones account for more than 12% of the sample.

The starting material was CD8+ T cells sorted from blood, obtained at week 4, from a patient treated with tofacitinib. Recombination joined TRBV6-5 with TRBJ2-7; the D call could be TRBD1 or TRBD2, with each sharing 5 bases. This TCR was recovered from a human donor with alopecia areata. The CDR3 loop reads CASSGGALRGQYF. The nucleotide sequence reads as follows: TGTGCCAGCAGTGGGGGAGCTCTACGTGGGCAGTACTTC.